These 26 T cell receptor beta chains share one sample of origin, sequenced in a study of response to subunit inactivated influenza vaccine. TCRdb re-analysed the RT-PCR reads in MiXCR, keeping a single row per CDR3 protein. The sample includes roughly 570,000 distinct CDR3 sequences, roughly 13% of them seen just once. The sequences come from PBMCs from blood, collected more than 35 days after vaccination. All receptors derive from a man aged 50 to 60 who received an inactivated influenza vaccine.

This clonotype has more than one count but fewer than ten. V is TRBV10-2 and J is TRBJ1-6; D unresolved. V lost 4 bases, J lost 9 bases, and 10 bases lay in between. Germline V gene lookup returns CDR1 WSHSY and CDR2 SAAADI. CDR3 length: 13 amino acids. CDR3 sequence reads: CASSVGLRSPLHF. CDR3 bases: TGCGCCAGCAGTGTAGGGCTACGTTCACCCCTCCACTTT.

This clonotype was counted a few times. CDR3: CATFTGNEQYF. The CDR3 bases are TGTGCCACTTTCACAGGGAACGAGCAGTACTTC. This chain links TRBV10-3 with TRBJ2-7; TRBD1 might be the D (6 bases). The ends were cut back, 10 bases at V and 5 bases at J, with 12 bases in the middle. The germline V gene encodes CDR1 ENHRY and CDR2 SYGVKD. There are 11 residues in the CDR3.

In the case of this clonotype: A much larger clone differs from this one at a single base, so this may be a read error. The chain employs TRBV2 and TRBJ2-5, with D unresolved. The V gene lost 4 bases and the J gene lost 5 bases, with 5 bases spanning the gap. CDR3 size: 11 residues. Germline V gives CDR1 SNHLY, CDR2 FYNNEI. The CDR3 protein is CASSGWETQYF. The CDR3 bases are TGTGCCAGCAGTGGTTGGGAGACCCAGTACTTC.

The V and J genes are TRBV28 and TRBJ2-4; D is unclear. The V end was cut by 11 bases, the J end by 2 bases, with 13 bases between. Germline assignment: CDR1 MDHEN and CDR2 SYDVKM. This CDR3 is 13 amino acids long. CDR3 in amino acids: CASTDVSKNIQYF. The DNA for the CDR3 is TGTGCCTCAACGGACGTGTCCAAAAACATTCAGTACTTC.

This clonotype appeared many times. The V and J genes are TRBV12-3 or TRBV12-4 and TRBJ2-1; 12 positions match TRBD2. This CDR3 is 16 amino acids long. With 3 bases clipped from V and 8 bases from J, the junction kept 8 bases outside the gene matches. The CDR3 protein is CASSFYASGGADEQFF. The CDR3 region has the DNA TGTGCCAGCAGTTTTTATGCTAGCGGGGGGGCCGATGAGCAGTTCTTC.

This clonotype was counted at least ten times. The chain joins TRBV7-9 to TRBJ2-1, with D hard to call. CDR3 length equals 15 residues. Deletions cut 0 bases from V and 12 bases from J, with 18 bases between. CDR1 is SEHNR and CDR2 is FQNEAQ in the germline V gene (reference sequence). In nucleotides, the CDR3 is TGTGCCAGCAGCTTAGCCGCTGACCTAGTTTCTTCGCAGTTCTTC. Residues: CASSLAADLVSSQFF.

This clonotype was detected a few times. The chain is built from TRBV12-3 or TRBV12-4 and TRBJ2-1; D not certain. The CDR3 extends over 15 amino acids. Trimming cost V 7 bases and J 6 bases, with 19 bases left between them. The DNA for the CDR3 is TGTGCCAGCACCCTTAGTGCCCTCTCAAGCAATGAGCAGTTCTTC. This codes for CASTLSALSSNEQFF.

This clonotype came up once. The chain joins TRBV11-2 to TRBJ2-1; TRBD2 agrees at 9 bases. The CDR3 spans 18 residues. Looked up from germline, CDR1 is SGHAT and CDR2 is FQNNGV. With 3 bases clipped from V and 5 bases from J, the junction kept 14 bases outside the gene matches. CDR3 sequence: CASSFGTFAGGPNNEQFF. CDR3 nucleotide sequence: TGTGCCAGCAGCTTCGGGACCTTTGCGGGAGGGCCTAACAATGAGCAGTTCTTC.

This clonotype is categorized as medium-sized. The chain is built from TRBV29-1 and TRBJ2-3, with D unclear. The CDR3 consists of 12 residues. Trimming left V 2 bases short and J 4 bases short, with 7 bases between. Germline V gene data show CDR1 as SQVTM and CDR2 as ANQGSEA. This chain's CDR3 is CSVELVADTQYF. The CDR3 DNA sequence: TGCAGCGTTGAACTAGTCGCAGATACGCAGTATTTT.

V and J are TRBV5-1 and TRBJ2-7; D is unclear. Trimming removed 0 bases at V and 4 bases at J, with 14 bases between. From germline, CDR1 is SGHRS and CDR2 YFSETQ. The CDR3 is made up of 15 amino acids. CDR3 residues: CASSLGTKNLYEQYF. In nucleotides, the CDR3 is TGCGCCAGCAGCTTGGGGACGAAGAACCTATACGAGCAGTACTTC.

This chain connects TRBV5-6 to TRBJ2-5, with D possibly being TRBD1 (6 bases). Germline-derived CDR1 and CDR2 are SGHDT and YYEEEE. V was trimmed by 6 bases and J by 4 bases, leaving 13 bases between them. This CDR3 contains 13 residues. CDR3 region: CASTLQGGETQYF. The CDR3 DNA is TGTGCCAGCACCCTCCAAGGGGGAGAGACCCAGTACTTC.

This chain joins TRBV12-3 or TRBV12-4 and TRBJ1-4, with D unclear. Trimming took 5 bases from V and 5 from J, leaving 12 bases between them. This CDR3 region has 14 residues. The CDR3 DNA sequence: TGTGCCAGCAGTCGGGCAGTCGTGAATGAAAAACTGTTTTTT. The encoded protein is CASSRAVVNEKLFF.

Written as DNA, the CDR3 is TGTGCCAGCAGCTTAAGACTTGGGGGTGAAGGGGAGTACTTC. Translated, it gives CASSLRLGGEGEYF. This chain joins TRBV7-2 and TRBJ2-7; D may be TRBD1 or TRBD2 (5 bases each). This CDR3 is built from 14 residues. Germline V gene data show CDR1 as SGHTA and CDR2 as FQGNSA. V lost 2 bases to trimming and J lost 11 bases, with 19 bases between them.

This clonotype was observed a handful of times. The V gene is TRBV6-2 or TRBV6-3, the J gene TRBJ2-7; 11 positions match TRBD2. The ends lost 6 bases at V and 0 bases at J; junction bases unmatched: 13. CDR1 and CDR2 from the germline V gene are MNHEY and SVGEGT. CDR3 length: 18 amino acids. Written as DNA, the CDR3 is TGTGCCAGCAGCCCCCCGGGACTAGCGGCCTCAAACTCCTACGAGCAGTACTTC. Translating gives CASSPPGLAASNSYEQYF.

The chain links TRBV7-2 to TRBJ2-7; 8 bases are shared with TRBD2. Germline V gives CDR1 SGHTA, CDR2 FQGNSA. Trimming cost V 5 bases and J 6 bases; bases outside gene matches: 9. The CDR3 has 14 amino acids. The chain's CDR3 is CASSITGLASEQYF. The CDR3 DNA follows: TGTGCCAGCAGCATAACCGGACTAGCCTCCGAGCAGTACTTC.

Many counts were recorded for this clonotype. V gene TRBV6-5 combines with J gene TRBJ1-6, with D tentatively TRBD1 (5 bases). With 0 bases removed from V and 6 bases from J, the gap between germline ends came to 6 bases. The germline gives CDR1 MNHEY, CDR2 SVGAGI. The CDR3 is made up of 14 amino acids. CDR3 in amino acids: CASSYSGTNSPLHF. CDR3 coding DNA: TGTGCCAGCAGTTACTCAGGGACTAATTCACCCCTCCACTTT.

This clonotype occurred a few times. This sequence joins TRBV20-1 and TRBJ2-7; TRBD2 agrees at 11 bases. CDR3 length equals 15 residues. Losses at the gene ends were 3 bases for V and 2 bases for J; bases not matched to a gene: 6. Germline CDR1 reads DFQATT; CDR2 reads SNEGSKA (reference sequence). The CDR3 here is CSASALAGDPYEQYF. CDR3 sequence (DNA): TGCAGTGCTAGTGCACTAGCGGGGGATCCCTACGAGCAGTACTTC.

Here the CDR3 reads CASSQVLTGTGNNIQYF. CDR3 nucleotides: TGCGCCAGCAGCCAAGTCCTGACGGGAACGGGAAATAACATTCAGTACTTC. The chain is built from TRBV4-3 and TRBJ2-4; D may be TRBD2 (5 bases). V gave up 1 base and J gave up 7 bases, with 20 bases separating them. CDR1 is LGHNA and CDR2 is YSLEER in the germline V gene. CDR3 length: 17 amino acids.

The chain couples TRBV19 to TRBJ2-1, with D tentatively TRBD2 (5 bases). The germline CDR1 and CDR2 sequences are LNHDA and SQIVND (reference sequence). Trimming took 1 base from V and 2 from J, leaving 12 bases between them. The length of the CDR3 is 16 residues. The CDR3 protein is CASSIGWRAAYNEQFF. In DNA form, the CDR3 reads TGTGCCAGTAGTATAGGGTGGCGGGCGGCCTACAATGAGCAGTTCTTC. Full variable domain (remainder filled in from reference TRBV19 and TRBJ2-1): DGGITQSPKYLFRKEGQNVTLSCEQNLNHDAMYWYRQDPGQGLRLIYYSQIVNDFQKGDIAEGYSVSREKKESFPLTVTSAQKNPTAFYLCASSIGWRAAYNEQFFGPGTRLTVL.

In its sample, this clonotype was seen a few times. This chain links TRBV3-1 with TRBJ2-1; 11 bases match TRBD2. The CDR3 has 22 amino acids. CDR1 and CDR2 (germline): LGHDT, YNNKEL (reference sequence). The J segment lost 2 bases and the V segment lost 0 bases, leaving 18 bases of the junction unmatched. The chain's CDR3 is CASSQDFGTSPTSGSPYNEQFF. The CDR3 DNA is TGTGCCAGCAGCCAAGATTTCGGGACCAGCCCAACTAGCGGGAGTCCCTACAATGAGCAGTTCTTC.

This clonotype occurred a few times. The V call is TRBV7-2, the J call TRBJ2-1, with 7 bases matching TRBD2. This CDR3 region has 16 residues. The germline CDR1 and CDR2 sequences are SGHTA and FQGNSA. V was pared by 4 bases and J by 4 bases, with 10 bases of the junction left unmatched. The CDR3 is CASSSGAAGVYNEQFF. In DNA form, the CDR3 reads TGTGCCAGCAGCTCCGGAGCCGCGGGGGTATACAATGAGCAGTTCTTC.

The chain recombines TRBV4-2 with TRBJ1-5; D might be TRBD1 (5 bases). V was cut by 2 bases and J by 4 bases, with 9 bases left in between. This CDR3 has 14 amino acids. Germline-derived CDR1 and CDR2 are LGHNA and YNFKEQ. CDR3 nucleotide sequence: TGTGCCAGCAGCCAACCTCAGGGTAATCAGCCCCAGCATTTT. Translating it yields CASSQPQGNQPQHF.

This chain uses TRBV4-3 with TRBJ2-2, with no clear D. This CDR3 contains 16 residues. Germline lookup yields CDR1 LGHNA and CDR2 YSLEER. V was clipped by 0 bases and J by 3 bases, with 11 bases between them. CDR3 residues: CASSQESTDYTGELFF. The CDR3 DNA reads TGCGCCAGCAGCCAAGAGAGCACAGATTACACCGGGGAGCTGTTTTTT.

The chain employs TRBV4-3 and TRBJ2-7; 12 bases line up with TRBD2. The CDR3 is 17 amino acids. Germline V gene sequence: CDR1 LGHNA, CDR2 YSLEER. V lost 0 bases, J lost 7 bases, and 10 bases stayed unmatched. The CDR3 DNA reads as TGCGCCAGCAGCCAAGATTCCCTAGCGGGAGGGCCGTGGGAGCAGTACTTC. This sequence encodes CASSQDSLAGGPWEQYF.

This clonotype was seen at least ten times. This CDR3 reads CASSVGPTDTQYF. CDR3 DNA: TGCGCCAGCAGCGTCGGTCCCACGGATACGCAGTATTTT. This chain joins TRBV5-1 and TRBJ2-3; no clear D gene. The germline gives CDR1 SGHRS, CDR2 YFSETQ. This CDR3 comprises 13 residues. V gave up 4 bases and J gave up 6 bases, with 12 bases separating them. The full variable domain, completed using reference TRBV5-1 and TRBJ2-3, is KAGVTQTPRYLIKTRGQQVTLSCSPISGHRSVSWYQQTPGQGLQFLFEYFSETQRNKGNFPGRFSGRQFSNSRSEMNVSTLELGDSALYLCASSVGPTDTQYFGPGTRLTVL.

This rearrangement joins TRBV20-1 to TRBJ2-7; TRBD2 matches 12 bases. The CDR3 length is 15 residues. V trimming: 5 bases; J trimming: 6 bases; junction bases outside the gene matches: 11. The V gene's germline CDR1 is DFQATT and CDR2 SNEGSKA (reference sequence). The CDR3 loop is CSAPPSGGGFGEQYF. In nucleotides, the CDR3 is TGCAGTGCTCCTCCTAGCGGGGGGGGGTTTGGCGAGCAGTACTTC.